Presented here are 20 T cell receptor beta chains from one specimen sequenced in a study of cytotoxic CD8 clonotypes in ibrutinib-treated CLL. TCRdb's table, derived via immunoSEQ multiplex PCR, lists solely in-frame clones and lacks some. The sample has over 95,000 clones; 58% are singletons. Sequencing was performed on PBMCs, taken after 24 months of ibrutinib treatment. The receptors were sampled from a human donor with chronic lymphocytic leukemia.

The chain employs TRBV6-6 and TRBJ1-4; D uncertain. CDR1 is MNHNY, CDR2 SVGAGI, per germline (reference sequence). V lost 6 bases to trimming and J lost 0 bases, with 11 bases between them. This CDR3 contains 15 residues. CDR3 residues: CASSPSQATNEKLFF. The DNA for the CDR3 is TGTGCCAGCAGCCCTAGCCAGGCAACTAATGAAAAACTGTTTTTT.

This clone was found once. V usage is TRBV4-3 and J usage is TRBJ2-5; D perhaps matches TRBD2 (6 bases). The CDR3 is 16 residues long. The V gene's germline CDR1 is LGHNA and CDR2 YSLEER. Trimming took 3 bases from V and 5 from J, leaving 19 bases between them. The CDR3: CASSQRGSARGETQYF. DNA of the CDR3: TGCGCCAGCAGCCAGCGGGGTTCGGCCCGGGGGGAGACCCAGTACTTC.

The chain recombines TRBV11-3 with TRBJ2-7, with unresolved D. Germline assignment: CDR1 SGHNT and CDR2 YENEEA. The V and J ends lost 2 bases and 3 bases respectively, with 8 bases between them. CDR3 length equals 13 residues. Written as DNA, the CDR3 is TGTGCCAGCAGCTTATTTTCCAACTACGAGCAGTACTTC. It encodes CASSLFSNYEQYF.

The genes are TRBV25-1 and TRBJ2-4; D may be TRBD2 (6 bases). This CDR3 is built from 14 residues. From germline, CDR1 is MGHDK and CDR2 SYGVNS. Trimming removed 5 bases from V and 6 bases from J, with 14 bases in between. The CDR3 coding sequence is TGTGCCAGCAGTCCCGCCGGGACTTCAAACATTCAGTACTTC. Amino acids: CASSPAGTSNIQYF. Based on the CDR3 plus reference TRBV25-1 and TRBJ2-4, the full variable domain is EADIYQTPRYLVIGTGKKITLECSQTMGHDKMYWYQQDPGMELHLIHYSYGVNSTEKGDLSSESTVSRIRTEHFPLTLESARPSHTSQYLCASSPAGTSNIQYFGAGTRLSVL.

The chain employs TRBV5-5 and TRBJ2-7, with TRBD1 matching 7 bases. V lost 2 bases to trimming and J lost 9 bases; unmatched junction nucleotides: 17. The CDR3 sequence is 16 residues long. Germline CDR1 reads SGHKS; CDR2 reads YYEKEE (reference sequence). The CDR3 here is CASSFGQGTVLNGQYF. In DNA form, the CDR3 reads TGTGCCAGCAGCTTTGGCCAGGGGACAGTACTGAATGGGCAGTACTTC.

This clone has more than one count but fewer than ten. The V gene is TRBV30, the J gene TRBJ2-5, with D perhaps given as TRBD1 or TRBD2 (5 bases each). This CDR3 has 12 residues. Trimming took off 1 base at V and 5 bases at J, with 8 bases between the two ends. Per germline, CDR1 GTSNPN and CDR2 SVGIG (reference sequence). The CDR3 nucleotides read TGTGCCTGGAGTGGAGGGACGGAGACCCAGTACTTC. This encodes CAWSGGTETQYF.

This chain links TRBV27 with TRBJ1-6; D gene uncertain. V was pared by 5 bases and J by 7 bases, with 12 bases between. The germline CDR1 and CDR2 sequences are MNHEY and SMNVEV (reference sequence). The CDR3 length is 14 residues. This chain's CDR3 is CASSPWVGNSPLHF. CDR3 nucleotides: TGTGCCAGCAGTCCATGGGTGGGAAATTCACCCCTCCACTTT.

The chain has TRBV7-4 and TRBJ1-6; D remains unclear. V was clipped by 5 bases and J by 5 bases, with 13 bases between them. The CDR3 has 15 residues. Germline V lookup: CDR1 SGHVT, CDR2 SQSDAQ. CDR3 in DNA: TGTGCCAGCAGCCCGAACAGACTACATAATTCACCCCTCCACTTT. As protein: CASSPNRLHNSPLHF.

This clone showed up just a few times. V is TRBV6-5 and J is TRBJ2-4; no clear D. Looked up from germline, CDR1 is MNHEY and CDR2 is SVGAGI. The length of the CDR3 is 10 residues. Trimming stripped 8 bases from V and 8 bases from J, with 7 bases between. CDR3 region: CASGLHIQYF. The CDR3 DNA reads TGTGCCAGCGGGCTTCACATTCAGTACTTC.

This clone was found once. The chain uses TRBV10-1 and TRBJ2-1, with D tentatively TRBD1 (6 bases). V dropped 7 bases and J dropped 10 bases, with 17 bases sitting between them. This CDR3 spans 13 amino acids. Per the germline V gene, CDR1 is WNHNN and CDR2 is SYGVQD (reference sequence). This chain's CDR3 is CASTQGDTGEQFF. The CDR3 nucleotides are TGCGCCAGCACCCAAGGGGACACGGGGGAGCAGTTCTTC.

This clone was seen just once. This rearrangement joins TRBV9 to TRBJ1-5; D unclear. In germline, CDR1 is SGDLS, CDR2 YYNGEE. The V gene lost 4 bases and the J gene lost 2 bases, with 16 bases spanning the gap. CDR3 size: 16 residues. This CDR3 is CASSPRGEIGNQPQHF. The CDR3 bases are TGTGCCAGCAGCCCCCGTGGGGAAATAGGCAATCAGCCCCAGCATTTT.

J is TRBJ2-1 and V is TRBV2; D possibly corresponds to TRBD2 (5 bases). The V end was cut by 6 bases, the J end by 2 bases, with 14 bases between. There are 15 residues in the CDR3. CDR1 and CDR2 (germline): SNHLY, FYNNEI. CDR3 region: CASRSSTYPYNEQFF. CDR3 bases: TGTGCCAGCAGGTCTAGCACGTATCCCTACAATGAGCAGTTCTTC.

This sequence joins TRBV19 and TRBJ1-2, with 7 bases fitting TRBD1. This CDR3 is built from 13 residues. V lost 3 bases, J lost 7 bases, and 5 bases stayed unmatched. Per germline, CDR1 LNHDA and CDR2 SQIVND (reference sequence). The CDR3 sequence: CASSIDRVGGYTF. Here the CDR3 DNA reads TGTGCCAGTAGTATTGACAGGGTCGGTGGCTACACCTTC.

In this sample, this clone turned up a few times. This chain joins TRBV11-1 and TRBJ1-6; no clear D gene. The CDR3 covers 13 residues. Trimming removed 3 bases from V and 7 bases from J, with 7 bases in between. Germline CDR1 is SGHAT and CDR2 is FQDESV (reference sequence). Written as DNA, the CDR3 is TGTGCCAGCAGCTTCAGGCCAAATTCACCCCTCCACTTT. As protein: CASSFRPNSPLHF.

V gene TRBV11-3 combines with J gene TRBJ2-7; possible D gene TRBD1, 6 bases. The CDR3 consists of 17 residues. V lost 3 bases and J lost 0, with 18 bases in between. CDR1 is SGHNT, CDR2 YENEEA, per germline. For the CDR3, the DNA is TGTGCCAGCAGCTTCCTCGGGACAACCGAGGGCTCCTACGAGCAGTACTTC. This encodes CASSFLGTTEGSYEQYF.

This rearrangement joins TRBV6-6 to TRBJ1-2; unclear D gene. This CDR3 comprises 13 residues. Trimming took off 4 bases at V and 0 bases at J, with 6 bases between the two ends. Germline V gene data show CDR1 as MNHNY and CDR2 as SVGAGI (reference sequence). CDR3 coding DNA: TGTGCCAGCAGTTTTGAGACTAACTATGGCTACACCTTC. This gives the protein CASSFETNYGYTF.

This rearrangement joins TRBV15 to TRBJ2-5; TRBD2 might be the D (5 bases). The CDR3 extends over 15 amino acids. Germline values: CDR1 LNHNV, CDR2 YYDKDF (reference sequence). Trimming stripped 1 base from V and 4 bases from J, with 13 bases between. The DNA for the CDR3 is TGTGCCACCAGCAGAGCCTTCGGGGTGGGAGAGACCCAGTACTTC. Its protein is CATSRAFGVGETQYF.

In DNA, the CDR3 is TGTGCCAGCAGCTCGAGGACAGTCTCTGGGGCCAACGTCCTGACTTTC. It is translated as CASSSRTVSGANVLTF. The rearrangement links TRBV11-2 to TRBJ2-6; tentative D call: TRBD1 (6 bases). The V gene lost 4 bases and the J gene lost 0 bases, with 10 bases spanning the gap. CDR3 size: 16 residues. The germline V gene encodes CDR1 SGHAT and CDR2 FQNNGV.

This chain links TRBV7-2 with TRBJ2-1; D may be TRBD1 or TRBD2 (5 bases each). CDR3 length: 15 amino acids. V was cut by 2 bases and J by 5 bases, with 13 bases left in between. Looked up from germline, CDR1 is SGHTA and CDR2 is FQGNSA. This CDR3 reads CASSLSGPANNEQFF. In DNA form, the CDR3 reads TGTGCCAGCAGCTTATCGGGGCCGGCGAACAATGAGCAGTTCTTC.

This chain links TRBV6-1 with TRBJ2-7; D uncertain. The CDR3 is 10 amino acids. Trimming cost V 6 bases and J 4 bases, with 4 bases left between them. In germline, CDR1 is MNHNS, CDR2 SASEGT. CDR3 sequence reads: CASSDYEQYF. The DNA for the CDR3 is TGTGCCAGCAGCGATTACGAGCAGTACTTC.